This TCR beta chain was profiled in a study of T cells in Graves' hyperthyroidism and ophthalmopathy (dated by TCRdb to the late 2010s). About the study as a whole: Peripheral blood samples were taken at the time of initial diagnosis, prior to any treatment. To identify distinguishing TCR V-J signatures, a discovery cohort of roughly 100 patients was used, comprising some 45 with Graves' ophthalmopathy and around 57 with stable Graves' hyperthyroidism. An independent validation cohort of fewer than 20 hyperthyroidism patients and roughly 16 patients who later progressed to ophthalmopathy tested prospective prediction of ophthalmopathy. The 75 to 100 discovery patients were randomly split 7:3 into training and test sets. In addition, the study compared T-cell repertoires in thyroid tissue and in blood from six Graves' hyperthyroidism patients. After blood sampling, hyperthyroidism patients were treated with methimazole at a starting dose of 30 mg daily, and ophthalmopathy patients were treated with high-dose intravenous methylprednisolone. TCR Vbeta CDR3 sequencing of 135 peripheral blood samples (about 45 ophthalmopathy, some 75 hyperthyroidism and about 17 progressor patients) is reported in the paper. General study outcomes and caveats: In validation, the model predicted progression to ophthalmopathy a median of roughly six months before onset, with roughly 68% sensitivity and roughly 73% specificity. Most expanded thyroid clonotypes (frequency above 0.001) were also detected in blood, a finding suggesting that blood repertoires may reflect thyroid immune responses. Ophthalmopathy was separated from stable hyperthyroidism by a 13 V-J signature model, with just over 85% sensitivity and approximately 81% specificity obtained in cross-validation and 80%/75% obtained in testing. Sample size was not statistically predetermined, and investigators were not blinded to group allocation.

TCR beta CDR3 regions were amplified from RNA transcripts. A first-round RT-PCR of the TCR CDR3 used the HTBI primer set with the Qiagen OneStep RT-PCR kit. Libraries were constructed in a second round of multiplex PCR, after which size selection and purification were performed. Libraries were sequenced paired-end with 100 bp reads on an Illumina HiSeq2000. Regarding the original processing steps: SOAPnuke was used to process the raw data, with reads discarded if the reads contained adapters or uncalled bases, had a mean Phred below 15, or lacked an exact constant-primer or identifier match. High-quality paired reads were merged with COPE v1.2.5, and unique nucleotide sequences were defined as clonotypes. Clonotypes were aligned to IMGT TRBV, TRBD and TRBJ reference segments using MiTCR v1.1. The analysis included only V-J combinations with a frequency above 0.0001, which together covered 98% to 99.2% of the repertoires. A TCS score was defined as the ratio between F50 (clonal expansion) and ExV (chaos), using BLOSUM62-based TCRdist between CDR3 peptides within each V-J. Welch's t-statistics and random forest reduced 450 to 600 V-J features to 10 to 15, which were used in a naive Bayes classifier (R e1071). The public reads were reprocessed in TCRdb via fastp at Q25 and MiXCR, keeping in-frame beta chains. Every CDR3 protein is listed once, alongside the most common genes and DNA of its rows. For this entry, the V and J calls and clone size follow TCRdb and not the study's own pipeline. In all, the sample holds around 300,000 distinct CDR3 sequences, and around a fifth of those were seen once. The ten largest clonotypes hold under 45% of the sample.

In the ophthalmopathy patients, disease was moderately to severely active, with a Clinical Activity Score of 3 or more, a NOSPECS grade of 4 or more, and a duration of less than 3 months. Any patient with an uncontrolled infection, another autoimmune disease, pregnancy or lactation was excluded. Diagnoses were based on clinical symptoms, serum thyroxine and TRAb, thyroid ultrasound and orbital computed tomography. PBMCs were separated from under 11 ml of fresh peripheral blood using Ficoll-Paque density gradient centrifugation. Trizol reagent was used to extract total RNA, and RNA quality was then checked on an Agilent 2100 Bioanalyzer. As encoded in the germline V gene, CDR1 is SGHRS while CDR2 is YFSETQ. The CDR3 starts with the cysteine, ends with the phenylalanine, and has 14 residues. Only CDR3 DNA is held: 42 bases, read in frame from base 1. V ends up 1 base short and J 6 bases short, with an unmatched junction base count of 6.

This clonotype was observed at least ten times. Its antigen is currently not known. Within one base of it there is no much larger clone, and no base qualities were kept. What was sequenced was blood. The clonotype was recovered from a man aged 45-60 years with Graves' ophthalmopathy. The rearranged segments are TRBV5-1 and TRBJ1-1, with TRBD1 matching 7 junction bases. The CDR3 protein: CASSLSPTGAEAFF. The DNA is TGCGCCAGCAGCTTGAGCCCTACAGGGGCTGAAGCTTTCTTT.